The 7 T cell receptor beta chains below were found in one sample sequenced in a study of CD8 T cells in Susac syndrome. After extraction with the RNeasy kit, about 0.5 to 1 ug of the RNA was reverse transcribed using random hexamers. Via MiXCR, TCRdb re-called the immunoSEQ multiplex PCR reads, giving one row per CDR3 protein. The table records more than 200,000 distinct CDR3 sequences, 94% of them present only once. The sample comprised CD4+ T cells from PBMCs. Every receptor here comes from a human donor with Susac syndrome.

The chain has TRBV9 and TRBJ2-1, with TRBD2 matching 8 bases. Looked up from germline, CDR1 is SGDLS and CDR2 is YYNGEE. V shed 4 bases and J 4 bases; nucleotides not matched to a gene: 10. The CDR3 consists of 16 residues. DNA for the CDR3: TGTGCCAGCAGCCCCCGAGGAGCGGGGGTGTACAATGAGCAGTTCTTC. Its translation: CASSPRGAGVYNEQFF.

This clonotype was picked up one time. V is TRBV20-1 and J is TRBJ2-5; 8 nucleotides align to TRBD2. Germline CDR1 and CDR2: DFQATT and SNEGSKA (reference sequence). Unmatched junction bases numbered 5, after V lost 8 bases and J lost 3 bases. CDR3 length: 12 amino acids. CDR3 sequence reads: CSCGGPEETQYF. The CDR3 nucleotides read TGCAGTTGCGGGGGGCCTGAAGAGACCCAGTACTTC.

V gene TRBV5-1 combines with J gene TRBJ1-6, with D hard to call. Germline V gene lookup returns CDR1 SGHRS and CDR2 YFSETQ. The CDR3 loop spans 14 amino acids. The V gene lost 4 bases and the J gene lost 7 bases, with 12 bases spanning the gap. The CDR3 region has the DNA TGCGCCAGCAGCCCGGACGGGGAAAATTCACCCCTCCACTTT. Translated, it gives CASSPDGENSPLHF.

The V call is TRBV24-1, the J call TRBJ2-5; TRBD1 is a possible D gene (5 bases). In germline, CDR1 is KGHDR, CDR2 SFDVKD. The V end was cut by 7 bases, the J end by 3 bases, with 11 bases between. The CDR3 is made up of 13 amino acids. This CDR3 is CATSSLTEETQYF. In DNA, the CDR3 is TGTGCCACCAGCTCTTTGACAGAAGAGACCCAGTACTTC.

The V and J genes are TRBV4-3 and TRBJ1-4; no definite D call. V was shortened by 0 bases and J by 3 bases, with 14 bases between the two germline ends. Per germline, CDR1 LGHNA and CDR2 YSLEER. The CDR3 is 17 amino acids. This CDR3 is CASSQDWVRQANEKLFF. The CDR3 DNA sequence: TGCGCCAGCAGCCAAGATTGGGTTCGGCAGGCTAATGAAAAACTGTTTTTT.

V and J are TRBV7-8 and TRBJ2-7, with TRBD1 matching 11 bases. The CDR3 runs 16 residues. Unmatched junction bases numbered 11, after V lost 5 bases and J lost 5 bases. The germline gives CDR1 SGHVS, CDR2 FQNEAQ. The CDR3 DNA follows: TGTGCCAGCAGCCCAAGCCCGGGACAGGGGGTCCACGAGCAGTACTTC. Its protein product is CASSPSPGQGVHEQYF.

The genes are TRBV7-2 and TRBJ2-7; maybe TRBD2 (5 bases). The length of the CDR3 is 15 residues. Germline CDR1 is SGHTA and CDR2 is FQGNSA. V shed 4 bases and J shed 2 bases, with 15 bases lying between them. DNA of the CDR3: TGTGCCAGCAGCTCCGAGAGCGGCCCCACCTACGAGCAGTACTTC. Translation: CASSSESGPTYEQYF.